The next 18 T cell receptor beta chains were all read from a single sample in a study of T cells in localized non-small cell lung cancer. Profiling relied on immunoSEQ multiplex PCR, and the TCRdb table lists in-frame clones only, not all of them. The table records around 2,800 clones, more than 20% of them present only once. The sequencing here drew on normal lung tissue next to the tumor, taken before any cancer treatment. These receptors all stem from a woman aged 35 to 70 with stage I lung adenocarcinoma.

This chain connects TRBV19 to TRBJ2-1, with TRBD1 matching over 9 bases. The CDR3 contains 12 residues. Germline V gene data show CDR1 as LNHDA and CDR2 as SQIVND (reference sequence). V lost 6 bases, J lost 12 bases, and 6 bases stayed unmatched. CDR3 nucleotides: TGTGCCAGTAGGACGACAGGGGGAGGGCAGTTCTTC. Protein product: CASRTTGGGQFF.

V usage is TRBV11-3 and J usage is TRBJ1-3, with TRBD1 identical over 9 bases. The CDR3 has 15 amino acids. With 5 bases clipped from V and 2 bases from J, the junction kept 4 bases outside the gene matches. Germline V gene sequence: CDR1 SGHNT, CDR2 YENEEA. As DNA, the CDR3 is TGTGCCAGCAGCCTACAGGGGGCGACTGGAAACACCATATATTTT. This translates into CASSLQGATGNTIYF.

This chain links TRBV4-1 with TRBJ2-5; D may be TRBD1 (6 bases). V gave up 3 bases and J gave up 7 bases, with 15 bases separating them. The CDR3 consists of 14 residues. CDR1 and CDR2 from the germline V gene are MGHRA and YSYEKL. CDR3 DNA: TGCGCCAGCAGCCACTCGGACAGCCGCAGGACCCAGTACTTC. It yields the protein CASSHSDSRRTQYF.

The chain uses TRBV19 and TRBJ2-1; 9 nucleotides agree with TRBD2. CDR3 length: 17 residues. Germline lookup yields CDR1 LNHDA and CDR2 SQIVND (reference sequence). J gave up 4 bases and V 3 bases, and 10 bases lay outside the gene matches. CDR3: CASSISGRVRRYNEQFF. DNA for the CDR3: TGTGCCAGTAGTATTAGCGGGAGAGTCCGCCGGTACAATGAGCAGTTCTTC.

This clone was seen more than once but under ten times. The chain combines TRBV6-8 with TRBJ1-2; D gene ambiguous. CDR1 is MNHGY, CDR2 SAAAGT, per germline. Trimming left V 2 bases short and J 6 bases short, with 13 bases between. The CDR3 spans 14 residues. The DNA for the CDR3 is TGTGCCAGCAGTTACCGGGAAGGGTATCATGGCTACACCTTC. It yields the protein CASSYREGYHGYTF.

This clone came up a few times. Written as DNA, the CDR3 is TGCGCCAGCAGCTCCGGACTAGCGGGAGTTGACGGGGAGCTGTTTTTT. As protein: CASSSGLAGVDGELFF. The chain employs TRBV5-1 and TRBJ2-2; 13 bases are shared with TRBD2. The germline gives CDR1 SGHRS, CDR2 YFSETQ. Trimming at V came to 3 bases and at J to 7 bases, leaving 6 bases not matched to a gene. CDR3 length: 16 amino acids.

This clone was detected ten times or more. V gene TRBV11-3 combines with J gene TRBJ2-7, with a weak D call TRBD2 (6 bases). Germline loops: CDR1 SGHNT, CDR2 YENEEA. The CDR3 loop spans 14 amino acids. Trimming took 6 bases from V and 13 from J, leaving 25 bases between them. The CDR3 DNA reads TGTGCCAGCAGTTTTGATATTAGCGGTTCAGCCGACTACTTC. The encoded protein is CASSFDISGSADYF.

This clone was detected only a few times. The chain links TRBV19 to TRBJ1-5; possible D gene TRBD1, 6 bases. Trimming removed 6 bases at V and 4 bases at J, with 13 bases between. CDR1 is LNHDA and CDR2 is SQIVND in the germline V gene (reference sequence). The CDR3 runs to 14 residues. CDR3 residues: CASSAGQKNQPQHF. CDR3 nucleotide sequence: TGTGCCAGTAGCGCCGGACAGAAAAATCAGCCCCAGCATTTT.

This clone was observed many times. The CDR3 is CASQAGAANQPQHF. In DNA form, the CDR3 reads TGTGCCAGCCAGGCCGGGGCAGCTAATCAGCCCCAGCATTTT. The chain recombines TRBV11-3 with TRBJ1-5; D might be TRBD1 (5 bases). V lost 8 bases, J lost 4 bases, and 15 bases lay in between. Germline V gives CDR1 SGHNT, CDR2 YENEEA. CDR3 length: 14 residues.

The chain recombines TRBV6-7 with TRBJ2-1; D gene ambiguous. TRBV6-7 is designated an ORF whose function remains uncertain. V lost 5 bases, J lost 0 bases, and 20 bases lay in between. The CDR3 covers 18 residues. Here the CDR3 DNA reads TGTGCCAGCAGTCGCACCTCACTAAAATCGAGCTCCTACAATGAGCAGTTCTTC. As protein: CASSRTSLKSSSYNEQFF.

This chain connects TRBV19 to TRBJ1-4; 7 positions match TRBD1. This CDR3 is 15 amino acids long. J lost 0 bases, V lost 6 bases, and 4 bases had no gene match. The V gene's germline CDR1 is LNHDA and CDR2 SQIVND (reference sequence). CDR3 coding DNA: TGTGCCAGTAGCAGGGGGACCGCAACTAATGAAAAACTGTTTTTT. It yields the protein CASSRGTATNEKLFF. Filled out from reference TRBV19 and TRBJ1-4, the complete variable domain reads DGGITQSPKYLFRKEGQNVTLSCEQNLNHDAMYWYRQDPGQGLRLIYYSQIVNDFQKGDIAEGYSVSREKKESFPLTVTSAQKNPTAFYLCASSRGTATNEKLFFGSGTQLSVL.

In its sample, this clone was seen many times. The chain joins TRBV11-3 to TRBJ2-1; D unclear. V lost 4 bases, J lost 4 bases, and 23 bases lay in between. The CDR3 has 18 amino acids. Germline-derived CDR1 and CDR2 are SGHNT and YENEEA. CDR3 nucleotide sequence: TGTGCCAGCAGCTCATTCTTTGGTCCTAGATCTCCGTACAATGAGCAGTTCTTC. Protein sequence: CASSSFFGPRSPYNEQFF.

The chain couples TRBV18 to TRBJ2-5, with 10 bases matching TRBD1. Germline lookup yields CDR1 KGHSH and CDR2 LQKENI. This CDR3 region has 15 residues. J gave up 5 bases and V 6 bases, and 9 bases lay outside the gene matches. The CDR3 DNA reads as TGTGCCAGCTCGAAGAGACAGGGGGCCCAGGAGACCCAGTACTTC. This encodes CASSKRQGAQETQYF. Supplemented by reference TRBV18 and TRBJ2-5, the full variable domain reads NAGVMQNPRHLVRRRGQEARLRCSPMKGHSHVYWYRQLPEEGLKFMVYLQKENIIDESGMPKERFSAEFPKEGPSILRIQQVVRGDSAAYFCASSKRQGAQETQYFGPGTRLLVL.

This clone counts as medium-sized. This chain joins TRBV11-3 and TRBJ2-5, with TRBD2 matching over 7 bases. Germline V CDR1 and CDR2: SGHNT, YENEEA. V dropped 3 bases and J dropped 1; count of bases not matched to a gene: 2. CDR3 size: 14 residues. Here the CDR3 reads CASSLPSGQETQYF. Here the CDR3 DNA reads TGTGCCAGCAGCTTGCCTAGCGGCCAAGAGACCCAGTACTTC.

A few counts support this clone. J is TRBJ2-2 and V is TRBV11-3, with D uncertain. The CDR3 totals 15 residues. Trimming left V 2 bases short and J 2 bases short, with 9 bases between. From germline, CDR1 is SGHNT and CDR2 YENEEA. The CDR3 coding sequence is TGTGCCAGCAGCTTATCAGGAACAAACACCGGGGAGCTGTTTTTT. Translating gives CASSLSGTNTGELFF.

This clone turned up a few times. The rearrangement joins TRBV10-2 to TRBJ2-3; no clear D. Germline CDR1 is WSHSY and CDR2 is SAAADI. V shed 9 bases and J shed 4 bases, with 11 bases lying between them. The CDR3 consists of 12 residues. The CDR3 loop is CARHNGADTQYF. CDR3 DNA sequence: TGCGCCAGGCACAATGGCGCAGATACGCAGTATTTT.

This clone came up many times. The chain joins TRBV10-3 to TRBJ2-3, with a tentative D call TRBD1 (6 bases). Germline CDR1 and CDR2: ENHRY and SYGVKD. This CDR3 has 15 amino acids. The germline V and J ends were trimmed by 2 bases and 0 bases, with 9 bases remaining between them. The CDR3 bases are TGTGCCATCAGTGAGACGCAGGGGAGCACAGATACGCAGTATTTT. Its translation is CAISETQGSTDTQYF.

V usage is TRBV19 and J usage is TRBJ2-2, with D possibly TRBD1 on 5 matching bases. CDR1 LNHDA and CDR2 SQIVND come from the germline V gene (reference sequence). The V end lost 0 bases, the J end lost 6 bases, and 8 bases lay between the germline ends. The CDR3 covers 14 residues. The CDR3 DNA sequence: TGTGCCAGTAGTATAGATCCAGGGCCCGGGGAGCTGTTTTTT. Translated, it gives CASSIDPGPGELFF.